This T cell receptor (beta chain) was captured by sequencing in a study of OX40 agonist ivuxolimab in advanced cancers. General study findings and limits: Clones of CD4+ and CD8+ blood T cells grew by week 6 at doses of 0.1 to 3.0 mg/kg.

Libraries were prepared by immunoSEQ multiplex PCR; TCRdb keeps only in-frame clonotypes and omits some of them. This table has some 99,000 clones, roughly 95% appearing once. Worth noting for this clone: Its antigen is unidentified.

Germline CDR1 is MNHEY and CDR2 is SVGAGI. The CDR3 has 13 residues. The J segment lost 6 bases and the V segment lost 5 bases, leaving 4 bases of the junction unmatched. This TCR was sampled from an adult with an advanced solid tumor such as melanoma, head and neck, liver or kidney cancer. The sample in question was CD4+ or CD8+ T cells sorted from blood, obtained in a trial of the OX40 agonist ivuxolimab. V and J are TRBV6-5 and TRBJ1-5, with 7 bases lining up with TRBD1. The CDR3 DNA is TGTGCCAGCAGTCGCACAGGGGCTCAGCCCCAGCATTTT. As protein: CASSRTGAQPQHF.